This T cell receptor (beta chain) came from a study of early T cells in non-severe SARS-CoV-2 infection. Study-wide background: The study sequenced bulk RNA from unsorted whole blood, with chains unpaired. Findings and caveats of the study: VDJdb matches were skewed toward anti-spike CD8 T cell responses.

This clonotype showed up many times. The antigen is undetermined. Individual cDNA molecules were tagged with unique molecular identifiers. TCRdb re-analysed the 5' RACE reads in MiXCR, keeping a single row per CDR3 protein. The top ten clones hold 2.8% of a sample with roughly 47,000 distinct CDR3 sequences, about 6.3% of them seen once. Trimming took off 1 base at V and 2 bases at J, with 17 bases between the two ends. Germline V CDR1 and CDR2: LGHNA, YSLEER. The CDR3 is 17 amino acids. The genes are TRBV4-3 and TRBJ1-2; tentative D call: TRBD1 (5 bases). This sequence originates from an adult who was a healthcare worker with PCR-confirmed SARS-CoV-2 infection or an uninfected control (not recorded which). The sample here was whole blood, taken at baseline. The DNA of the CDR3 is TGCGCCAGCAGCCAAGGGGTGGGGAGAAGGGGCAACTATGGCTACACCTTC. This gives the protein CASSQGVGRRGNYGYTF.